What follows are 24 T cell receptor beta chains derived from one specimen sequenced in a study of cytomegalovirus exposure and HLA in healthy donors. It was with 60 Vbeta and 13 Jbeta primers that the PCR ran. The data were produced by immunoSEQ multiplex PCR, yet TCRdb's version contains in-frame clones alone and is incomplete. The sample includes roughly 150,000 clones, roughly 80% seen only once; the top ten take over 2%. Sequencing was done on a sample of PBMCs. These TCRs come from a man younger than 40 in good health and CMV-seronegative.

In its sample, this clone was seen a few times. The chain is built from TRBV5-4 and TRBJ1-1; D gene unclear. Per germline, CDR1 SGHNT and CDR2 YYREEE (reference sequence). Deletions cut 2 bases from V and 0 bases from J, with 8 bases between. There are 14 residues in the CDR3. Written as DNA, the CDR3 is TGTGCCAGCAGCTTAGATCCAGTGAACACTGAAGCTTTCTTT. Its protein product is CASSLDPVNTEAFF.

The V gene is TRBV19, the J gene TRBJ1-1; tentative D call: TRBD1 (6 bases). The V and J ends lost 1 base and 0 bases respectively, with 12 bases between them. This CDR3 is built from 16 residues. Germline V gives CDR1 LNHDA, CDR2 SQIVND (reference sequence). The CDR3 DNA reads as TGTGCCAGTAGTATAGGTAGGGGGAACATGAACACTGAAGCTTTCTTT. Translated, it gives CASSIGRGNMNTEAFF.

Note on this clone: This sample includes further DNA sequences coding for the same CDR3. V gene TRBV6-1 combines with J gene TRBJ2-1; D unclear. The CDR3 totals 12 residues. Trimming pared 6 bases from V and 0 bases from J, leaving 3 bases between. Looked up from germline, CDR1 is MNHNS and CDR2 is SASEGT. The CDR3 sequence is CASSLSYNEQFF. The CDR3 DNA reads as TGTGCCAGCAGCCTCTCCTACAATGAGCAGTTCTTC.

The chain carries TRBV7-2 and TRBJ2-7; tentatively, D is TRBD1 (6 bases). Germline loops: CDR1 SGHTA, CDR2 FQGNSA. V was trimmed by 6 bases and J by 5 bases, leaving 20 bases between them. There are 15 residues in the CDR3. The CDR3: CASSSRQAGFHEQYF. The CDR3 DNA is TGTGCCAGCAGTTCCCGACAGGCGGGTTTCCACGAGCAGTACTTC.

Many counts were recorded for this clone. The chain uses TRBV6-1 and TRBJ2-7; 9 bases match TRBD1. There are 15 residues in the CDR3. V lost 1 base, J lost 4 bases, and 5 bases stayed unmatched. Germline CDR1 MNHNS, CDR2 SASEGT. The CDR3 DNA sequence: TGTGCCAGCAGTGAAGTTGAGACAGGGGGTTACGAGCAGTACTTC. The encoded protein is CASSEVETGGYEQYF.

The genes are TRBV7-9 and TRBJ2-1, with D possibly being TRBD2 (6 bases). V lost 5 bases and J 0 bases, leaving 17 bases between the germline ends. The CDR3 spans 17 residues. Looked up from germline, CDR1 is SEHNR and CDR2 is FQNEAQ (reference sequence). The CDR3 bases are TGTGCCAGCAGCCCCGAGGAGGGACTCAGCTCCTACAATGAGCAGTTCTTC. Translating gives CASSPEEGLSSYNEQFF.

The gene calls are TRBV25-1 and TRBJ1-2; 7 bases are shared with TRBD1. This CDR3 has 13 residues. The germline V gene has CDR1 MGHDK and CDR2 SYGVNS. The V and J ends lost 4 bases and 4 bases, in that order; junction bases with no gene match: 3. The CDR3 reads CASSVAGGYGYTF. CDR3 sequence (DNA): TGTGCCAGCAGTGTGGCAGGGGGCTATGGCTACACCTTC.

V and J are TRBV28 and TRBJ1-5; 8 nucleotides line up with TRBD1. The ends lost 6 bases at V and 1 base at J; junction bases unmatched: 8. Per germline, CDR1 MDHEN and CDR2 SYDVKM. This CDR3 spans 16 amino acids. CDR3 nucleotides: TGTGCCAGCAGCGGAGACAGGGGAGTGAGCAATCAGCCCCAGCATTTT. Translation: CASSGDRGVSNQPQHF.

This chain connects TRBV6-4 to TRBJ2-1, with 10 bases that match TRBD1. Germline assignment: CDR1 MRHNA and CDR2 SNTAGT. This CDR3 has 15 residues. Losses at the gene ends were 3 bases for V and 7 bases for J; bases not matched to a gene: 6. CDR3: CASSEQDRGFNEQFF. CDR3 bases: TGTGCCAGCAGTGAGCAGGACAGGGGGTTTAATGAGCAGTTCTTC.

J is TRBJ1-5 and V is TRBV7-8; perhaps TRBD1 as D (6 bases). This CDR3 comprises 15 residues. Per germline, CDR1 SGHVS and CDR2 FQNEAQ. Trimming stripped 5 bases from V and 9 bases from J, with 20 bases between. The DNA for the CDR3 is TGTGCCAGCAGCCCCCAAGGGGGGGTGGCCAGGCCCCAGCATTTT. It specifies CASSPQGGVARPQHF.

Remarks on this clone: At one end the junction does not follow the germline gene, possibly because of a read error. The genes are TRBV7-9 and TRBJ1-1; 8 positions agree with TRBD1. The CDR3 extends over 13 amino acids. Germline V gives CDR1 SEHNR, CDR2 FQNEAQ (reference sequence). The CDR3 sequence: CSSSFGQGSEAFF. The CDR3 bases are TGTTCCAGCAGCTTTGGACAGGGCAGTGAAGCTTTCTTT. Complete variable domain (other parts from reference TRBV7-9 and TRBJ1-1): DTGVSQNPRHKITKRGQNVTFRCDPISEHNRLYWYRQTLGQGPEFLTYFQNEAQLEKSRLLSDRFSAERPKGSFSTLEIQRTEQGDSAMYLCSSSFGQGSEAFFGQGTRLTVV.

V usage is TRBV28 and J usage is TRBJ2-1; 10 bases match TRBD2. J gave up 6 bases and V 5 bases, and 7 bases lay outside the gene matches. CDR1 and CDR2 from the germline V gene are MDHEN and SYDVKM. This CDR3 is 15 amino acids long. CDR3 sequence: CASSPQLAGFNEQFF. The CDR3 DNA follows: TGTGCCAGCAGTCCCCAACTAGCGGGGTTCAATGAGCAGTTCTTC.

The chain links TRBV19 to TRBJ2-7; 9 bases line up with TRBD1. J was trimmed by 5 bases and V by 3 bases; bases with no gene match: 8. The CDR3 length is 15 residues. CDR1 and CDR2 from the germline V gene are LNHDA and SQIVND (reference sequence). In nucleotides, the CDR3 is TGTGCCAGTAGTATCACAGGGGGCGCTTTCAACGAGCAGTACTTC. It encodes CASSITGGAFNEQYF.

The chain couples TRBV28 to TRBJ2-5, with TRBD2 identical over 7 bases. The CDR3 extends over 15 amino acids. V shed 5 bases and J 0 bases; nucleotides not matched to a gene: 6. Germline CDR1 is MDHEN and CDR2 is SYDVKM. CDR3 bases: TGTGCCAGCAGTAACCCGCGGGGGAACCAAGAGACCCAGTACTTC. Translated, it gives CASSNPRGNQETQYF. Filled out from reference TRBV28 and TRBJ2-5, the complete variable domain reads DVKVTQSSRYLVKRTGEKVFLECVQDMDHENMFWYRQDPGLGLRLIYFSYDVKMKEKGDIPEGYSVSREKKERFSLILESASTNQTSMYLCASSNPRGNQETQYFGPGTRLLVL.

In its sample, this clone was seen a few times. The chain joins TRBV30 to TRBJ1-5; perhaps TRBD1 as D (5 bases). The V gene's germline CDR1 is GTSNPN and CDR2 SVGIG (reference sequence). This CDR3 contains 18 residues. V was shortened by 2 bases and J by 0 bases, with 20 bases between the two germline ends. CDR3 protein: CAWSPQRTIRYSNQPQHF. In nucleotides, the CDR3 is TGTGCCTGGAGTCCTCAAAGGACAATCAGGTATAGCAATCAGCCCCAGCATTTT.

This clone appeared a single time. The J gene is TRBJ2-3, the V gene TRBV6-5; TRBD1 agrees at 9 bases. Germline V gives CDR1 MNHEY, CDR2 SVGAGI. J gave up 5 bases and V 5 bases, and 8 bases lay outside the gene matches. The CDR3 is 15 amino acids. The CDR3 sequence: CASSSRDRAKDTQYF. CDR3 DNA: TGTGCCAGCAGTAGCCGGGACAGGGCCAAAGATACGCAGTATTTT.

The V and J genes are TRBV7-6 and TRBJ2-1; 9 bases agree with TRBD2. Germline-derived CDR1 and CDR2 are SGHVS and FNYEAQ. This CDR3 region has 16 residues. J gave up 2 bases and V 5 bases, and 7 bases lay outside the gene matches. CDR3 amino acids: CASSQGLAIPYNEQFF. Written as DNA, the CDR3 is TGTGCCAGCAGCCAGGGACTAGCAATACCCTACAATGAGCAGTTCTTC.

The CDR3 region is CASSPSGRLDEQFF. As DNA, the CDR3 is TGTGCCAGCAGCCCTAGCGGGAGGTTAGATGAGCAGTTCTTC. V gene TRBV7-9 combines with J gene TRBJ2-1; TRBD2 matches 11 bases. Germline values: CDR1 SEHNR, CDR2 FQNEAQ (reference sequence). The CDR3 spans 14 residues. Germline trimming cut 5 bases from V and 8 bases from J; bases unmatched to any gene: 5.

The chain employs TRBV28 and TRBJ1-1; 8 nucleotides agree with TRBD1. Germline V gene data show CDR1 as MDHEN and CDR2 as SYDVKM. CDR3 length equals 11 residues. J lost 10 bases, V lost 4 bases, and 2 bases had no gene match. CDR3 in DNA: TGTGCCAGCAGTTACAGGGGGGGAGCTTTCTTT. Its translation is CASSYRGGAFF. Supplemented by reference TRBV28 and TRBJ1-1, the full variable domain reads DVKVTQSSRYLVKRTGEKVFLECVQDMDHENMFWYRQDPGLGLRLIYFSYDVKMKEKGDIPEGYSVSREKKERFSLILESASTNQTSMYLCASSYRGGAFFGQGTRLTVV.

This clone has a single count. The V and J genes are TRBV18 and TRBJ1-2, with D perhaps TRBD1 (6 bases). The CDR3 runs 13 residues. V was clipped by 6 bases and J by 4 bases, with 12 bases between them. Germline-derived CDR1 and CDR2 are KGHSH and LQKENI. The DNA of the CDR3 is TGTGCCAGCTCTCACAGGGAGGGCTATGGCTACACCTTC. Its protein product is CASSHREGYGYTF. The full variable domain, completed using reference TRBV18 and TRBJ1-2, is NAGVMQNPRHLVRRRGQEARLRCSPMKGHSHVYWYRQLPEEGLKFMVYLQKENIIDESGMPKERFSAEFPKEGPSILRIQQVVRGDSAAYFCASSHREGYGYTFGSGTRLTVV.

The J gene is TRBJ1-1, the V gene TRBV27; TRBD1 might be the D (5 bases). CDR1 and CDR2 (germline): MNHEY, SMNVEV (reference sequence). V lost 2 bases, J lost 4 bases, and 11 bases lay in between. This CDR3 is built from 14 residues. The CDR3 region is CASSLVGVGTEAFF. The CDR3 DNA sequence: TGTGCCAGCAGTTTAGTAGGGGTAGGCACTGAAGCTTTCTTT.

The chain recombines TRBV19 with TRBJ2-1; TRBD1 might be the D (6 bases). CDR3 length: 14 residues. Between the trimmed V and J ends, which lost 5 bases and 4 bases, there was a span of 12 bases. Germline V CDR1 and CDR2: LNHDA, SQIVND (reference sequence). In nucleotides, the CDR3 is TGTGCCAGTAGTGATCTTCAGGGGTACAATGAGCAGTTCTTC. As protein: CASSDLQGYNEQFF.

V is TRBV29-1 and J is TRBJ2-7; weak D call: TRBD1 (6 bases). CDR1 SQVTM and CDR2 ANQGSEA come from the germline V gene. Trimming cost V 3 bases and J 0 bases, with 6 bases left between them. The CDR3 is 12 amino acids. CDR3: CSVEGHSYEQYF. In DNA, the CDR3 is TGCAGCGTTGAGGGACACTCCTACGAGCAGTACTTC.

This sequence joins TRBV5-1 and TRBJ2-5; TRBD2 agrees at 9 bases. The CDR3 is 16 amino acids. Per germline, CDR1 SGHRS and CDR2 YFSETQ. Germline trimming cut 4 bases from V and 5 bases from J; bases unmatched to any gene: 12. The CDR3 region is CASSTGHSGSAETQYF. The CDR3 DNA reads TGCGCCAGCAGCACCGGACATAGCGGGAGCGCGGAGACCCAGTACTTC.